A selection of T cell receptor beta chains follows, all from one sample in a study of blood T cell repertoires in COVID-19. Sequencing used immunoSEQ multiplex PCR; TCRdb keeps in-frame clones, though not all of them. The data hold under 170,000 clones, with roughly nine tenths observed a single time. The sequencing sample was made of peripheral blood. The receptors stem from an older woman with active or convalescent COVID-19. Each CDR3 is given with its conserved first and last residue. D genes are given only for firm matches. Some rows mark clone size as missing; the rest say once, few, many or name a class of expanded clone.

d_call j_call v_call clone_size cdr3_aa cdr3_nt
. TRBJ2-7 TRBV9 . CASSVGWSSYEQYF TGTGCCAGCAGCGTAGGATGGAGTTCCTACGAGCAGTACTTC
. TRBJ1-1 TRBV5-1 once CASSVGQLNTEAFF TGCGCCAGCAGCGTCGGACAGCTGAACACTGAAGCTTTCTTT
TRBD2 TRBJ2-3 TRBV7-2 . CASSISGGIPDTQYF TGTGCCAGCAGCATTAGCGGGGGGATCCCAGATACGCAGTATTTT
. TRBJ1-2 TRBV4-3 . CASSQDLTGEYYGYTF TGCGCCAGCAGCCAAGATCTTACCGGGGAGTACTATGGCTACACCTTC
. TRBJ1-4 TRBV5-1 . CASSPQGSSIEKLFF TGCGCCAGCAGTCCGCAGGGTTCGTCCATCGAAAAACTGTTTTTT
. TRBJ2-3 TRBV18 . CASSDARGPADTQYF TGTGCCAGCTCAGATGCGCGGGGGCCCGCAGATACGCAGTATTTT
TRBD1 TRBJ1-2 TRBV7-9 once CASSPTGASNYGYTF TGTGCCAGCAGCCCGACAGGGGCCTCTAACTATGGCTACACCTTC
TRBD1 TRBJ2-1 TRBV7-2 . CASSLAGQGYNEQFF TGTGCCAGCAGCTTAGCAGGACAGGGCTACAATGAGCAGTTCTTC
TRBD1 TRBJ2-7 TRBV2 . CASSVDRGESF TGTGCCAGCAGTGTGGACAGGGGCGAGTCCTTC
TRBD1 TRBJ1-2 TRBV4-3 . CASSLGQGQSNYGYTF TGCGCCAGCAGCTTAGGACAGGGGCAGTCTAACTATGGCTACACCTTC
. TRBJ1-2 TRBV6-5 . CASSYVGRGNYGYTF TGTGCCAGCAGTTACGTGGGCAGGGGTAACTATGGCTACACCTTC
. TRBJ1-3 TRBV2 . CASIKAASIPGNTIYF TGTGCCAGCATTAAGGCGGCGAGTATTCCTGGAAACACCATATATTTT
. TRBJ1-5 TRBV9 . CASSVDGISNQPQHF TGTGCCAGCAGCGTAGACGGTATTAGCAATCAGCCCCAGCATTTT
. TRBJ2-1 TRBV4-1 . CASSQEQGLKGDSYNEQFF TGCGCCAGCAGCCAAGAACAAGGATTAAAGGGAGACTCCTACAATGAGCAGTTCTTC
TRBD1 TRBJ2-7 TRBV10-3 . CAISAGGTYEQYF TGTGCCATCAGTGCAGGGGGTACCTACGAGCAGTACTTC
. TRBJ2-3 TRBV2 . CASRNSGATDTQYF TGTGCCAGCAGAAACTCAGGGGCCACAGATACGCAGTATTTT
TRBD1 TRBJ1-1 TRBV7-2 . CASSSGQGTEAFF TGTGCCAGCAGCTCGGGACAGGGCACTGAAGCTTTCTTT
TRBD2 TRBJ2-1 TRBV6-6 . CASIRLTVAGGNEQFF TGTGCCAGCATTAGACTGACCGTAGCGGGGGGCAATGAGCAGTTCTTC
TRBD2 TRBJ2-1 TRBV5-1 . CASRRGLAGGNEQFF TGCGCCAGCAGACGAGGACTAGCGGGGGGCAATGAGCAGTTCTTC
TRBD1 TRBJ1-2 TRBV18 . CASSPSDRATGYTF TGTGCCAGCTCACCGTCGGACAGGGCTACCGGCTACACCTTC
. TRBJ2-2 TRBV19 . CASSMSVGGPGTGELFF TGTGCCAGTAGTATGAGTGTGGGGGGGCCGGGCACCGGGGAGCTGTTTTTT
. TRBJ1-4 TRBV7-2 . CASSLGGGLNEKLFF TGTGCCAGCAGCTTAGGGGGGGGATTGAATGAAAAACTGTTTTTT
. TRBJ2-7 TRBV3-1/TRBV3-2 . CASSQEDREQYF TGTGCCAGCAGCCAAGAAGACAGGGAGCAGTACTTC
. TRBJ2-5 TRBV12-3/TRBV12-4 . CASSTSVETQYF TGTGCCAGCAGTACTAGTGTTGAGACCCAGTACTTC
. TRBJ2-2 TRBV4-3 few CASSLQANTGELFF TGCGCCAGCAGCCTACAGGCCAACACCGGGGAGCTGTTTTTT
. TRBJ2-7 TRBV5-8 . CASSLVSSRGTYEQYF TGTGCCAGCAGCTTGGTTTCTAGCCGTGGAACCTACGAGCAGTACTTC
. TRBJ1-5 TRBV7-2 few CASSLVWQGRQPQHF TGTGCCAGCAGCTTAGTATGGCAGGGTCGTCAGCCCCAGCATTTT
. TRBJ2-1 TRBV5-5 . CASSSTGYNEQFF TGTGCCAGCAGCTCAACTGGTTACAATGAGCAGTTCTTC
TRBD1 TRBJ2-7 TRBV15 . CATSSLDRGRDEQYF TGTGCCACCAGCAGCCTAGACAGGGGGAGGGACGAGCAGTACTTC
TRBD1 TRBJ2-1 TRBV5-1 . CASSLPGTGFNEQFF TGCGCCAGCAGCTTGCCCGGGACAGGGTTCAATGAGCAGTTCTTC
TRBD1 TRBJ2-7 TRBV7-8 few CASSLRQGAHEQYF TGTGCCAGCAGCTTACGACAGGGGGCCCACGAGCAGTACTTC
TRBD1 TRBJ1-4 TRBV6-2/TRBV6-3 . CASSPDRGWDEKLFF TGTGCCAGCAGCCCCGACAGGGGGTGGGATGAAAAACTGTTTTTT
. TRBJ1-1 TRBV13 . CASSFLGGDTEAFF TGTGCCAGCAGCTTCTTAGGAGGGGACACTGAAGCTTTCTTT
. TRBJ2-7 TRBV7-9 . CASSSPGQTGEQYF TGTGCCAGCAGCTCCCCTGGACAGACCGGCGAGCAGTACTTC
. TRBJ2-7 TRBV19 few CASSIRAQGDFYEQYF TGTGCCAGTAGTATCCGGGCCCAAGGGGACTTCTACGAGCAGTACTTC
TRBD1 TRBJ1-6 TRBV10-3 . CAISERTGINSPLHF TGTGCCATCAGTGAGAGGACAGGGATTAATTCACCCCTCCACTTT
. TRBJ2-7 TRBV18 . CASSPVSQAEYEQYF TGTGCCAGCTCACCTGTGTCGCAGGCTGAATACGAGCAGTACTTC
TRBD1 TRBJ1-5 TRBV18 once CASSPTGQGNQPQHF TGTGCCAGCTCACCGACCGGACAGGGCAATCAGCCCCAGCATTTT
TRBD1 TRBJ2-7 TRBV27 . CASSGRDRGLNEQYF TGTGCCAGCAGTGGCCGGGACAGGGGGCTGAACGAGCAGTACTTC
TRBD1 TRBJ1-2 TRBV2 . CASSTGTGGYGYTF TGTGCCAGCAGCACCGGGACAGGGGGCTATGGCTACACCTTC
. TRBJ1-1 TRBV2 . CASSEIGADTNTEAFF TGTGCCAGCAGTGAAATTGGGGCAGATACTAACACTGAAGCTTTCTTT
TRBD1 TRBJ1-2 TRBV7-3 . CASSLGQEMGYTF TGTGCCAGCAGCCTCGGACAGGAAATGGGCTACACCTTC
. TRBJ2-5 TRBV7-9 . CASSLGRLKETQYF TGTGCCAGCAGCTTAGGACGACTGAAAGAGACCCAGTACTTC
. TRBJ1-2 TRBV19 few CASSIDGQQLFTF TGTGCCAGTAGTATAGATGGACAGCAACTTTTCACCTTC
. TRBJ1-5 TRBV10-3 . CAISVTDNQPQHF TGTGCCATCAGTGTAACAGACAATCAGCCCCAGCATTTT
. TRBJ1-1 TRBV5-4 . CASSLRGGHSEAFF TGTGCCAGCAGCCTCCGGGGGGGGCACTCTGAAGCTTTCTTT
. TRBJ2-3 TRBV24-1 . CATPQGWGTDTQYF TGTGCCACCCCTCAGGGTTGGGGCACAGATACGCAGTATTTT
TRBD1 TRBJ2-5 TRBV3-1/TRBV3-2 . CASSQAGTGTRETQYF TGTGCCAGCAGCCAAGCCGGGACAGGAACAAGAGAGACCCAGTACTTC
. TRBJ1-4 TRBV2 . CASSETTTNEKLFF TGTGCCAGCAGTGAAACTACAACTAATGAAAAACTGTTTTTT
TRBD1 TRBJ2-1 TRBV5-5 . CASSLEVVLGQGNNEQFF TGTGCCAGCAGCTTGGAAGTGGTCCTCGGACAGGGGAACAATGAGCAGTTCTTC
TRBD1 TRBJ1-1 TRBV9 . CASSPRTGDTEAFF TGTGCCAGCAGCCCCAGGACAGGGGACACTGAAGCTTTCTTT
. TRBJ1-4 TRBV3-1/TRBV3-2 . CASSPSSGTNEKLFF TGTGCCAGCAGCCCTTCGTCCGGGACTAATGAAAAACTGTTTTTT
TRBD1 TRBJ2-7 TRBV30 . CAWSRIDRVDEQYF TGTGCCTGGAGTAGAATAGACAGGGTGGACGAGCAGTACTTC